Each of the 21 T cell receptor beta chains below was sequenced from the same sample in a study of blood T cell repertoires in COVID-19. The method was immunoSEQ multiplex PCR; TCRdb's version includes in-frame clones alone and lacks a portion of them. Of approximately 150,000 clones listed, around 89% are singletons. The sample was peripheral blood. Receptors were obtained from a woman aged 55-70 years with active COVID-19.

In DNA, the CDR3 is TGTGCCAGCTCACCATTCCCGGGACAGAAAAATTCACCCCTCCACTTT. Amino acids: CASSPFPGQKNSPLHF. The rearrangement joins TRBV18 to TRBJ1-6; 7 bases match TRBD1. The trim removed 2 bases at V and 7 bases at J, leaving 8 bases unmatched. Looked up from germline, CDR1 is KGHSH and CDR2 is LQKENI. The CDR3 is 16 residues long.

V is TRBV9 and J is TRBJ2-3; 8 nucleotides agree with TRBD2. The CDR3 sequence is 18 residues long. Trimming took 4 bases from V and 4 from J; bases not matched to a gene: 17. Per the germline V gene, CDR1 is SGDLS and CDR2 is YYNGEE. The CDR3 region is CASSHRPGGPSGADTQYF. The CDR3 DNA reads TGTGCCAGCAGCCACAGGCCGGGAGGGCCCTCTGGGGCAGATACGCAGTATTTT.

This rearrangement joins TRBV6-5 to TRBJ1-2, with D possibly TRBD1 on 6 matching bases. Germline loops: CDR1 MNHEY, CDR2 SVGAGI. The ends were cut back, 10 bases at V and 8 bases at J, with 20 bases in the middle. The CDR3 runs to 13 residues. The CDR3 DNA sequence: TGTGCCATGCGCAAAACAGGGAAAGACGGCTACACCTTC. Protein sequence: CAMRKTGKDGYTF.

The chain employs TRBV5-1 and TRBJ2-2; 7 nucleotides line up with TRBD1. V shed 7 bases and J 2 bases; nucleotides not matched to a gene: 5. The CDR3 spans 14 residues. The germline gives CDR1 SGHRS, CDR2 YFSETQ. CDR3 loop: CASLGTANTGELFF. CDR3 bases: TGCGCCAGCCTTGGGACAGCCAACACCGGGGAGCTGTTTTTT.

The chain couples TRBV7-9 to TRBJ2-2; 7 bases match TRBD2. The germline gives CDR1 SEHNR, CDR2 FQNEAQ (reference sequence). The CDR3 extends over 15 amino acids. The ends lost 5 bases at V and 0 bases at J; junction bases unmatched: 3. CDR3 amino acids: CASSPSGTNTGELFF. In nucleotides, the CDR3 is TGTGCCAGCAGCCCGAGCGGGACGAACACCGGGGAGCTGTTTTTT.

The chain employs TRBV29-1 and TRBJ2-2; 7 bases align to TRBD1. Germline CDR1 SQVTM, CDR2 ANQGSEA. This CDR3 spans 15 amino acids. The V segment lost 3 bases and the J segment 5 bases; nucleotides outside the gene matches: 9. The CDR3 sequence: CSVDLGQPVTGELFF. As DNA, the CDR3 is TGCAGCGTTGACTTGGGACAGCCGGTAACCGGGGAGCTGTTTTTT.

This sequence joins TRBV19 and TRBJ1-2; D is undetermined. Trimming left V 3 bases short and J 1 base short, with 9 bases between. This CDR3 is built from 14 residues. CDR1 is LNHDA and CDR2 is SQIVND in the germline V gene (reference sequence). CDR3 sequence: CASSMGSRNYGYTF. The CDR3, as DNA: TGTGCCAGTAGTATGGGCAGCCGTAACTATGGCTACACCTTC.

This chain joins TRBV6-2 or TRBV6-3 and TRBJ2-1, with 10 bases that match TRBD2. Trimming cost V 6 bases and J 6 bases; bases outside gene matches: 11. Germline-derived CDR1 and CDR2 are MNHEY and SVGEGT. This CDR3 is built from 16 residues. The CDR3 protein is CASRPEPGLASNEQFF. The CDR3 DNA reads as TGTGCCAGCAGACCTGAGCCGGGACTAGCGAGCAATGAGCAGTTCTTC.

This CDR3 is CASSFLQGVTGELFF. DNA of the CDR3: TGTGCCAGCAGTTTCTTGCAGGGGGTCACCGGGGAGCTGTTTTTT. The chain joins TRBV27 to TRBJ2-2; TRBD1 matches 7 bases. Germline CDR1 reads MNHEY; CDR2 reads SMNVEV (reference sequence). V shed 3 bases and J 4 bases; nucleotides not matched to a gene: 5. This CDR3 is built from 15 residues.

The chain has TRBV24-1 and TRBJ2-7; a weak D match, TRBD1 (6 bases). The V gene's germline CDR1 is KGHDR and CDR2 SFDVKD. CDR3 size: 13 residues. V was clipped by 12 bases and J by 0 bases, with 14 bases between them. The CDR3 DNA follows: TGTGCCGCCACAGGACAGCACTCCTACGAGCAGTACTTC. Protein: CAATGQHSYEQYF.

This chain uses TRBV4-1 with TRBJ1-2, with TRBD1 matching 10 bases. Germline CDR1 is MGHRA and CDR2 is YSYEKL. CDR3 length: 15 residues. The V and J ends lost 0 bases and 8 bases, in that order; junction bases with no gene match: 6. Written as DNA, the CDR3 is TGCGCCAGCAGCCAAGATCTAGGGACAGGGGAAGGCTACACCTTC. It yields the protein CASSQDLGTGEGYTF.

The rearrangement joins TRBV19 to TRBJ1-4; 7 positions match TRBD1. CDR3 length: 16 residues. V lost 5 bases, J lost 7 bases, and 13 bases stayed unmatched. The germline gives CDR1 LNHDA, CDR2 SQIVND (reference sequence). The DNA for the CDR3 is TGTGCCAGTAGTCCCCAAACCAGGGGGTCTAGTGAAAAACTGTTTTTT. Translated: CASSPQTRGSSEKLFF.

This sequence joins TRBV7-2 and TRBJ2-2; 10 bases fit TRBD1. This CDR3 region has 15 residues. In germline, CDR1 is SGHTA, CDR2 FQGNSA. V lost 5 bases and J lost 5; bases outside the gene matches: 5. The CDR3 is CASSPRTGGTGELFF. As DNA, the CDR3 is TGTGCCAGCAGCCCGCGGACAGGGGGTACCGGGGAGCTGTTTTTT.

This chain uses TRBV5-1 with TRBJ1-4; 7 bases are shared with TRBD1. CDR1 is SGHRS and CDR2 is YFSETQ in the germline V gene. With V trimmed by 0 bases and J by 6 bases, 5 bases remained unmatched. The CDR3 length is 15 residues. In DNA, the CDR3 is TGCGCCAGCAGCTTGGAGGCAGGGGGTCATGAAAAACTGTTTTTT. Its translation is CASSLEAGGHEKLFF.

The chain links TRBV5-4 to TRBJ2-3; D unresolved. The CDR3 loop spans 17 amino acids. V was clipped by 4 bases and J by 2 bases, with 20 bases between them. Germline CDR1 SGHNT, CDR2 YYREEE (reference sequence). As DNA, the CDR3 is TGTGCCAGCAGCCCCAAATCCTCTAGTGACCTCACAGATACGCAGTATTTT. The encoded protein is CASSPKSSSDLTDTQYF. Based on the CDR3 plus reference TRBV5-4 and TRBJ2-3, the full variable domain is ETGVTQSPTHLIKTRGQQVTLRCSSQSGHNTVSWYQQALGQGPQFIFQYYREEENGRGNFPPRFSGLQFPNYSSELNVNALELDDSALYLCASSPKSSSDLTDTQYFGPGTRLTVL.

The chain employs TRBV9 and TRBJ2-1, with 10 bases lining up with TRBD2. Germline lookup yields CDR1 SGDLS and CDR2 YYNGEE. The length of the CDR3 is 19 residues. The V and J ends lost 0 bases and 1 base, in that order; junction bases with no gene match: 10. The CDR3 region has the DNA TGTGCCAGCAGCGTAGGGTCTAGCGGGAGTAGTAGGTCCTACAATGAGCAGTTCTTC. Amino acid sequence: CASSVGSSGSSRSYNEQFF.

The table lists this clone with a count of one. The chain is built from TRBV27 and TRBJ1-1; 10 positions agree with TRBD1. The CDR3 is 15 amino acids. Per the germline V gene, CDR1 is MNHEY and CDR2 is SMNVEV (reference sequence). V dropped 5 bases and J dropped 4; count of bases not matched to a gene: 7. In DNA form, the CDR3 reads TGTGCCAGCAGTGAAGGACAGGGGGAAAGCACTGAAGCTTTCTTT. Its translation: CASSEGQGESTEAFF.

J is TRBJ2-7 and V is TRBV28, with TRBD2 as a possible D gene (6 bases). CDR3 length: 14 amino acids. V was trimmed by 7 bases and J by 4 bases, leaving 17 bases between them. From germline, CDR1 is MDHEN and CDR2 SYDVKM. The DNA for the CDR3 is TGTGCCAGCAACTCCGGGGGAGTACGGTACGAGCAGTACTTC. Translating gives CASNSGGVRYEQYF.

The chain joins TRBV5-4 to TRBJ2-5; TRBD2 agrees at 7 bases. The CDR3 contains 15 residues. Germline values: CDR1 SGHNT, CDR2 YYREEE (reference sequence). Trimming at V came to 4 bases and at J to 2 bases, leaving 8 bases not matched to a gene. CDR3 sequence: CASSQPGLLQETQYF. DNA of the CDR3: TGTGCCAGCAGCCAACCGGGACTACTACAAGAGACCCAGTACTTC.

The chain is built from TRBV4-2 and TRBJ2-1; D unclear. The V end was cut by 4 bases, the J end by 2 bases, with 18 bases between. The germline V gene has CDR1 LGHNA and CDR2 YNFKEQ. The CDR3 loop spans 17 amino acids. Here the CDR3 DNA reads TGTGCCAGCAGCCTTAATAGAGGAGCCCGAACCTACAATGAGCAGTTCTTC. Its protein is CASSLNRGARTYNEQFF.

This chain connects TRBV28 to TRBJ1-6, with 7 nucleotides matching TRBD1. The CDR3 length is 15 residues. The germline CDR1 and CDR2 sequences are MDHEN and SYDVKM. V dropped 10 bases and J dropped 7; count of bases not matched to a gene: 13. The CDR3 here is CATFRTTGVNSPLHF. CDR3 DNA: TGTGCCACCTTCAGGACAACAGGGGTCAATTCACCCCTCCACTTT. The full variable domain, in which reference TRBV28 and TRBJ1-6 provide the parts outside the CDR3, is DVKVTQSSRYLVKRTGEKVFLECVQDMDHENMFWYRQDPGLGLRLIYFSYDVKMKEKGDIPEGYSVSREKKERFSLILESASTNQTSMYLCATFRTTGVNSPLHFGNGTRLTVT.